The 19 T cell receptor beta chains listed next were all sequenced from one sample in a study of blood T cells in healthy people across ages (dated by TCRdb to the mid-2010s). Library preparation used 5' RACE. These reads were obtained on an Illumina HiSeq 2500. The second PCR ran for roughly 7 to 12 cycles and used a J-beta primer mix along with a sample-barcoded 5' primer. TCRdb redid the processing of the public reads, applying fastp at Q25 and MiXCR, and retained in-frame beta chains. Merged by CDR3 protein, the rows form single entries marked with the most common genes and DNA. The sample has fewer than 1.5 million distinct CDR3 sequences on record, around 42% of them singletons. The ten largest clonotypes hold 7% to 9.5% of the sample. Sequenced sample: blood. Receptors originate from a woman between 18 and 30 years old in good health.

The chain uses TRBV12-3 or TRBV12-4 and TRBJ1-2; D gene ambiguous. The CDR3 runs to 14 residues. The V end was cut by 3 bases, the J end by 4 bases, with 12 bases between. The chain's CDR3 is CASSFGSGGYGYTF. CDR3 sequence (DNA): TGTGCCAGCAGTTTTGGTAGCGGCGGCTATGGCTACACCTTC.

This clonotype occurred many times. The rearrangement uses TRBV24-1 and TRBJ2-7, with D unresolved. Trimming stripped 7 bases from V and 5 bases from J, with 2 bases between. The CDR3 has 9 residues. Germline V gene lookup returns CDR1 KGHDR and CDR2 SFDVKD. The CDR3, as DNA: TGTGCCACCAGGGACGAGCAGTACTTC. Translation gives CATRDEQYF.

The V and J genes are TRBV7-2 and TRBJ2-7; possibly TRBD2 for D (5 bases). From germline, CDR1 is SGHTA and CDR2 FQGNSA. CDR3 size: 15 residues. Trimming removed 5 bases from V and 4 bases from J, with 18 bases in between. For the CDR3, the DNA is TGTGCCAGCAGCCCCCAGAGGCTCGGGATGTACGAGCAGTACTTC. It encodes CASSPQRLGMYEQYF.

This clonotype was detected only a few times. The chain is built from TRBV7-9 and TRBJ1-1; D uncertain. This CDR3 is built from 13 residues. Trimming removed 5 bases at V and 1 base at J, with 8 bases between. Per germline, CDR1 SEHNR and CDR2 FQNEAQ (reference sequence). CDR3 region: CASSTRQNTEAFF. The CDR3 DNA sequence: TGTGCCAGCAGCACTCGACAGAACACTGAAGCTTTCTTT.

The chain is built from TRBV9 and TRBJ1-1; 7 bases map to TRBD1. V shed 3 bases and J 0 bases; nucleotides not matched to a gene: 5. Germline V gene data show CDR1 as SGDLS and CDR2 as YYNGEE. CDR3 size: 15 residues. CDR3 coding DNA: TGTGCCAGCAGCGCGCTACAGGGGATGAACACTGAAGCTTTCTTT. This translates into CASSALQGMNTEAFF.

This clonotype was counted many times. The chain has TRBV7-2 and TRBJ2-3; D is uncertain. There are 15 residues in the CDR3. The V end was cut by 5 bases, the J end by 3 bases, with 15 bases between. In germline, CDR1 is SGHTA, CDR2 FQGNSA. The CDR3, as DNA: TGTGCCAGCAGCCTGACTCTCTATCCTACAGATACGCAGTATTTT. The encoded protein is CASSLTLYPTDTQYF.

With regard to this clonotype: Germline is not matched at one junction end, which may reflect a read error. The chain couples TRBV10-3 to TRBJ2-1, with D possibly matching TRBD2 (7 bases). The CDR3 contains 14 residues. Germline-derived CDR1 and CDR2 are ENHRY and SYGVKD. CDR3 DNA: TGTGCCATCAGTGGACCGGGGGGCTACAATAAGCAGTTCTTC. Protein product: CAISGPGGYNKQFF.

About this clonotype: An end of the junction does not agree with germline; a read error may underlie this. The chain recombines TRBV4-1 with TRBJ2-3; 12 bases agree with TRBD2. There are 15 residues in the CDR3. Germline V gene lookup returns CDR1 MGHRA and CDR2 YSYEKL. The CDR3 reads CAGSPGLAGTDTQYF. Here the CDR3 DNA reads TGCGCCGGCAGCCCCGGACTAGCGGGGACAGATACGCAGTATTTT.

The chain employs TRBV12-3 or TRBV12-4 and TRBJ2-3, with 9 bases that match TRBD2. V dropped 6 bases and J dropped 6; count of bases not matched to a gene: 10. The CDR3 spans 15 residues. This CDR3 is CASSSAGGPGDTQYF. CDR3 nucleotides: TGTGCCAGCAGCTCAGCGGGAGGACCTGGGGATACGCAGTATTTT.

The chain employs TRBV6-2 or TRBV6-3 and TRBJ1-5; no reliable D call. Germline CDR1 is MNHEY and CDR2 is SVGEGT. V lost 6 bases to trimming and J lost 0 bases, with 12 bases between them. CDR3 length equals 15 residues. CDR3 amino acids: CASRSAGSSNQPQHF. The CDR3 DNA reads TGTGCCAGCAGATCTGCCGGGTCTAGCAATCAGCCCCAGCATTTT.

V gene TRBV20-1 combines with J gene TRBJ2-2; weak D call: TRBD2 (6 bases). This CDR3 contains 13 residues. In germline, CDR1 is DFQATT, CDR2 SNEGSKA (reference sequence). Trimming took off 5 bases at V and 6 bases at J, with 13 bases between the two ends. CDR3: CSAPLAPAGELFF. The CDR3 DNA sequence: TGCAGTGCTCCACTAGCCCCGGCCGGGGAGCTGTTTTTT.

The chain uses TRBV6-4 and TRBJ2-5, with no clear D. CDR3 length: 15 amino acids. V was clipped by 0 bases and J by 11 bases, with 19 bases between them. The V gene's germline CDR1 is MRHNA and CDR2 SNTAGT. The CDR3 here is CASSDSSFRVDEQYF. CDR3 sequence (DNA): TGTGCCAGCAGTGACTCGTCATTTAGGGTGGATGAGCAGTACTTC.

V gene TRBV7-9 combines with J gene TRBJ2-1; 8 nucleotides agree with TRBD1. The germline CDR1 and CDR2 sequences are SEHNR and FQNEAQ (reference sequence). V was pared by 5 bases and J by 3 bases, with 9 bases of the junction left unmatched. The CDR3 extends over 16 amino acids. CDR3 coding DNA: TGTGCCAGCAGCCCGTTCGACAGGGGAGACTACAATGAGCAGTTCTTC. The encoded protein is CASSPFDRGDYNEQFF.

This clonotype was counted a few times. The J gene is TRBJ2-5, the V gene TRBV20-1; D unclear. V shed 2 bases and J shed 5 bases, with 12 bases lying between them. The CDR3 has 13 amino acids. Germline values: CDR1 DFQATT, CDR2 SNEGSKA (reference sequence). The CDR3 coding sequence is TGCAGTGCTAGACTGATTGTGGTGGAGACCCAGTACTTC. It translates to CSARLIVVETQYF.

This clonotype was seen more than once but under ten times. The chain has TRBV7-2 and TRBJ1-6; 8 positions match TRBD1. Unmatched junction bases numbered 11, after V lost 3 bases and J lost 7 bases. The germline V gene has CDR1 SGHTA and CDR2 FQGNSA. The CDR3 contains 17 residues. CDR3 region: CASSFGTHRGTNSPLHF. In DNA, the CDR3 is TGTGCCAGCAGCTTTGGGACACACAGGGGGACCAATTCACCCCTCCACTTT.

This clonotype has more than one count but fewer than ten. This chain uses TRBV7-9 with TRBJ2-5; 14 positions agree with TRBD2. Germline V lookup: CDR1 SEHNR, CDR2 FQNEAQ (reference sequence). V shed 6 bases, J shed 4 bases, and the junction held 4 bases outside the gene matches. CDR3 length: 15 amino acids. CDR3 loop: CASSRLAGGLETQYF. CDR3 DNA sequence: TGTGCCAGCAGTCGACTAGCGGGAGGGTTAGAGACCCAGTACTTC.

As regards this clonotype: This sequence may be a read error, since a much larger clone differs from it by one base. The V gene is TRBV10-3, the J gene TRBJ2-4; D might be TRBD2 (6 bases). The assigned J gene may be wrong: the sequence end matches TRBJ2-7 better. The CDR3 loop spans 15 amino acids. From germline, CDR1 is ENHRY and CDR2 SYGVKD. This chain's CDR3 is CAISEGRARDYEQYF. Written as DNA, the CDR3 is TGTGCCATCAGTGAGGGACGAGCGCGGGATTACGAGCAGTACTTC.

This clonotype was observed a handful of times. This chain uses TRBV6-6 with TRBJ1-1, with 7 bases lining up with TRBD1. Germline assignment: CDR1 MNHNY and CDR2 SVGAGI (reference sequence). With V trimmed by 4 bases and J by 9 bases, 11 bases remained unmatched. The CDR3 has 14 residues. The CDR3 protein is CASSSAGKGAKAFF. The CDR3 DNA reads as TGTGCCAGCAGTTCCGCCGGGAAGGGGGCGAAAGCTTTCTTT.

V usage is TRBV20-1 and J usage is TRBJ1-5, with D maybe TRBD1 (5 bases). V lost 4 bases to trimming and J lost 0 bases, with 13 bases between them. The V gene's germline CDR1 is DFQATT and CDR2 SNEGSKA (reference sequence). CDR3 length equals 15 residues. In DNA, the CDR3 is TGCAGTGCTAAAGCAGGGTCGGGTAGCAATCAGCCCCAGCATTTT. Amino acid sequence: CSAKAGSGSNQPQHF.